This is a list of T cell receptor beta chains from one sample in a study of T-cell reconstitution after alpha-beta-depleted transplantation in children. Using its own MiXCR run on the PCR reads, TCRdb lists one record per CDR3 protein. The sample records some 830,000 distinct CDR3 sequences, 16% being singletons. Here the sequenced sample was PBMCs, mostly from graft donor cells, taken 360 days after TCRalphabeta/CD19-depleted stem cell transplant. The receptors here all came from a male patient between 5 and 17 years old who had a stem cell transplant for acute lymphoblastic leukemia, so the T cells may come from the graft donor. Each CDR3 is given with its conserved first and last residue.

v_call cdr3_aa
TRBV15 CATSRELAGATDTQYF
TRBV2 CASSEAWIAYSSYNEQFF
TRBV5-6 CASSLGAALGNEQFF
TRBV2 CASRQGTNEKLFF
TRBV12-3/TRBV12-4 CASSSTTNTGELFF
TRBV4-1 CASSQDRQVQETQYF
TRBV4-2 CASSQVASETQYF
TRBV3-1 CASSVRGIRDSPLHF
TRBV2 CASRETSGVYPQQYF
TRBV18 CASSPGGAYGYTF
TRBV27 CASSLSRGAIEAFF
TRBV29-1 CSVEDQVDLAQYF
TRBV7-3 CASSLLAGAREQYF
TRBV7-3 CASSSGLAGGQSGQFF
TRBV18 CASSPPDRLLNTEAFF
TRBV5-4 CASSQGQGLEKLFF
TRBV12-3/TRBV12-4 CASRMSGTTYNEQFF
TRBV6-5 CASSYSGRQETQYF
TRBV12-3/TRBV12-4 CASSLWGVNDTGELFF
TRBV2 CASSAPGLNYGYTF
TRBV7-3 CASSLNSGGLPEAFF
TRBV19 CASRSPGQGAADTQYF
TRBV7-3 CASSLVGTSASEQYF
TRBV4-2 CASSQWVSGGSNEQFF
TRBV20-1 CSATIGSTGTYEQYF
TRBV5-1 CASSLRPSGGTDTQYF
TRBV9 CASSVAPGGQTDTQYF
TRBV12-3/TRBV12-4 CASSPWAGQSFYNEQFF
TRBV10-3 CAISASSGTGDYEQYF
TRBV7-3 CASSLTGLAGNEQFF
TRBV6-1 CASSRPIRGSYNEQFF
TRBV5-1 CASSFWGGTGGPGANVLTF
TRBV13 CASAISGTQYNEQFF
TRBV15 CATSRGVSGLGDEQYF
TRBV20-1 CSARVRGRRSAAGELFF
TRBV19 CASSGRVEVRRETQYF
TRBV7-3 CASSLMGQGGIGQETQYF
TRBV24-1 CATSDLQGGDTQYF
TRBV7-2 CASSWGGGPPSTDTQYF
TRBV5-1 CASSRRVGSGRVNEQFF
TRBV10-3 CAISWTGSPTDTQYF
TRBV7-9 CASSLVGTSRRNAEQFF
TRBV12-3/TRBV12-4 CASRMTDAYEQYF
TRBV4-1 CASSQVGASPDYNEQFF
TRBV21-1 CASSKRIRRPYYNEQFF
TRBV5-1 CASTPRLTNTGELFF
TRBV4-1 CASSHYGTSIYNEQFF
TRBV7-7 CASSLGSYGEQFF
TRBV5-1 CASSLLSVQETQYF
TRBV12-3/TRBV12-4 CASSWDRAAKAFF
TRBV20-1 CSARVRTGPLAKNIQYF
TRBV2 CASLTEAGGRLETQYF
TRBV6-1 CASMTSGREETQYF
TRBV2 CASSGAGGPGSGELFF